This T cell receptor beta chain was sequenced for a study of shared clonotypes between healthy human individuals. Method: immunoSEQ multiplex PCR; TCRdb's copy keeps in-frame clones and lacks some. The sample consists of about 110,000 clones, under 70% of them appearing once. CDR1 and CDR2 from the germline V gene are MNHEY and SVGAGI. CDR3 size: 13 residues. V shed 10 bases and J shed 5 bases, with 18 bases lying between them. The receptor was derived from a woman aged 25 to 39 in good health. J is TRBJ2-7 and V is TRBV6-5; D possibly uses TRBD1 or TRBD2 (7 bases each). The sequenced material came from memory CD8+ T cells sorted from blood. Subset given: CD45RO+ cells pooled with CCR7-negative TemRA cells. The CDR3 loop reads CAIRSPGGDEQYF. CDR3 nucleotide sequence: TGTGCCATCCGTTCCCCAGGGGGGGACGAGCAGTACTTC.